The next 10 T cell receptor beta chains were all read from a single sample in a study of T cell repertoires in cytomegalovirus infection. TCRdb redid the calling of the reads with MiXCR, one entry per CDR3 protein. This table holds some 940,000 distinct CDR3 sequences, roughly 31% found once. These TCRs' antigens remain unknown. The source was cultured CD8+ T cells from PBMCs, collected from culture after CMV antigen stimulation. These receptors came from a human donor in good health (CMV status not recorded). Some clones in this sample may be carry-over from other donors' samples.

The V gene is TRBV12-3 or TRBV12-4, the J gene TRBJ1-1; 9 positions match TRBD1. The ends lost 7 bases at V and 0 bases at J; junction bases unmatched: 6. This CDR3 has 15 amino acids. CDR3 in amino acids: CASTTGTGLNTEAFF. The CDR3 DNA is TGTGCCAGCACCACCGGGACAGGGTTGAACACTGAAGCTTTCTTT.

This clonotype has a handful of counts. The chain carries TRBV20-1 and TRBJ2-5; D is uncertain. This CDR3 region has 15 residues. Trimming removed 0 bases from V and 1 base from J, with 12 bases in between. Germline V lookup: CDR1 DFQATT, CDR2 SNEGSKA (reference sequence). CDR3 sequence reads: CSARDRTSSQETQYF. CDR3 bases: TGCAGTGCTAGAGATAGAACGTCTTCCCAAGAGACCCAGTACTTC.

This clonotype was seen many times. As DNA, the CDR3 is TGTGCCAGCAGCTTAGGCGCAGGGATGATAGGGAGCTCCTACAATGAGCAGTTCTTC. This codes for CASSLGAGMIGSSYNEQFF. V gene TRBV7-6 combines with J gene TRBJ2-1; either TRBD1 or TRBD2 may fit D (5 bases each). The CDR3 sequence is 19 residues long. V was clipped by 1 base and J by 0 bases, with 19 bases between them. In germline, CDR1 is SGHVS, CDR2 FNYEAQ.

This clonotype has more than one count but fewer than ten. This chain uses TRBV19 with TRBJ1-1; no clear D gene. Germline-derived CDR1 and CDR2 are LNHDA and SQIVND (reference sequence). The CDR3 is 12 amino acids. V lost 7 bases, J lost 5 bases, and 11 bases lay in between. The DNA for the CDR3 is TGTGCCAGTACGATTAGCCCAACTGAAGCTTTCTTT. It encodes CASTISPTEAFF.

This clonotype was seen many times. This chain uses TRBV5-1 with TRBJ1-4; no clear D gene. The CDR3 is made up of 14 amino acids. Germline CDR1 reads SGHRS; CDR2 reads YFSETQ. The germline V and J ends were trimmed by 3 bases and 5 bases, with 11 bases remaining between them. CDR3 loop: CASSWASSNEKLFF. The CDR3 bases are TGCGCCAGCAGCTGGGCCTCTTCGAATGAAAAACTGTTTTTT.

This rearrangement joins TRBV4-1 to TRBJ2-1; a possible D gene is TRBD2 (6 bases). Trimming removed 1 base from V and 3 bases from J, with 10 bases in between. Germline loops: CDR1 MGHRA, CDR2 YSYEKL. This CDR3 spans 15 amino acids. This CDR3 reads CASSQGGGDYNEQFF. CDR3 DNA sequence: TGCGCCAGCAGCCAAGGAGGCGGGGACTACAATGAGCAGTTCTTC.

This clonotype has a count of ten or more. This chain connects TRBV7-2 to TRBJ2-3; 9 bases agree with TRBD2. The CDR3 extends over 17 amino acids. J gave up 5 bases and V 3 bases, and 12 bases lay outside the gene matches. The germline CDR1 and CDR2 sequences are SGHTA and FQGNSA. As DNA, the CDR3 is TGTGCCAGCAGCTTCTCTCCGGGACTAGCAGCAGGAGATACGCAGTATTTT. Translation: CASSFSPGLAAGDTQYF. Full variable domain (outside the CDR3, taken from reference TRBV7-2 and TRBJ2-3): GAGVSQSPSNKVTEKGKDVELRCDPISGHTALYWYRQSLGQGLEFLIYFQGNSAPDKSGLPSDRFSAERTGGSVSTLTIQRTQQEDSAVYLCASSFSPGLAAGDTQYFGPGTRLTVL.

This clonotype was detected a few times. The chain employs TRBV6-6 and TRBJ2-5; 13 bases are a match to TRBD2. J lost 4 bases, V lost 5 bases, and 7 bases had no gene match. Germline V CDR1 and CDR2: MNHNY, SVGAGI (reference sequence). CDR3 length equals 16 residues. This chain's CDR3 is CASSDWTSGGGETQYF. The CDR3 DNA sequence: TGTGCCAGCAGTGACTGGACTAGCGGGGGCGGAGAGACCCAGTACTTC.

In this sample, this clonotype turned up once. The genes are TRBV10-1 and TRBJ2-2, with 8 bases that match TRBD2. Germline CDR1 is WNHNN and CDR2 is SYGVQD (reference sequence). The length of the CDR3 is 15 residues. Unmatched junction bases numbered 3, after V lost 2 bases and J lost 4 bases. The CDR3, as DNA: TGCGCCAGCAGTGAGGCCCTAGCGGGCACCGGGGAGCTGTTTTTT. Protein sequence: CASSEALAGTGELFF.

This clonotype was observed at least ten times. The rearrangement links TRBV7-3 to TRBJ2-1, with 15 nucleotides matching TRBD2. The CDR3 is made up of 15 amino acids. The trim removed 2 bases at V and 7 bases at J, leaving 0 bases unmatched. The germline CDR1 and CDR2 sequences are SGHTA and FQGTGA. CDR3 sequence: CASSLGLAGGNEQFF. The CDR3 DNA follows: TGTGCCAGCAGCTTAGGACTAGCGGGGGGGAATGAGCAGTTCTTC.